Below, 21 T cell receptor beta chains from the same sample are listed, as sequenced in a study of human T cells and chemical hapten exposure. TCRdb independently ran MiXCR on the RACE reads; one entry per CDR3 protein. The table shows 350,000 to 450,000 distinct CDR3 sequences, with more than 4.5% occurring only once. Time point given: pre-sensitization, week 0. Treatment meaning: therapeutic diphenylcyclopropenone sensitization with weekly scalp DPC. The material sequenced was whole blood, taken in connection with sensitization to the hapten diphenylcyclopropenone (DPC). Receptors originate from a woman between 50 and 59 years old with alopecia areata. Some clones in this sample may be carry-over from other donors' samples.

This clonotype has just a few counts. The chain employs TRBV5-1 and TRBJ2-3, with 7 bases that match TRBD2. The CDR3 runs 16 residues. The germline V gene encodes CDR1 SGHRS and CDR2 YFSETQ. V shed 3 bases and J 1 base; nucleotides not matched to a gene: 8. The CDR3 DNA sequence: TGCGCCAGCAGCTACGGACTAGATGCCGGCACAGATACGCAGTATTTT. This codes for CASSYGLDAGTDTQYF.

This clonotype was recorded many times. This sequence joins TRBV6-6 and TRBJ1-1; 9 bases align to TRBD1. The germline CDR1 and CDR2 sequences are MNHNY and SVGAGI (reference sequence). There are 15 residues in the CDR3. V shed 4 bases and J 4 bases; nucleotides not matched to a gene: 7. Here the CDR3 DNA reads TGTGCCAGCAGTTCGTCCGGGACAGGGAGCACTGAAGCTTTCTTT. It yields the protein CASSSSGTGSTEAFF.

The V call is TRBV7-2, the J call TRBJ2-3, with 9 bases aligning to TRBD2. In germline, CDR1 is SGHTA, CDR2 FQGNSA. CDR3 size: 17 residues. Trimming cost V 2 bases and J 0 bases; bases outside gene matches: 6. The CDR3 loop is CASSLRLAGSSTDTQYF. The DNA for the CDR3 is TGTGCCAGCAGCTTAAGGCTAGCGGGGAGTAGCACAGATACGCAGTATTTT.

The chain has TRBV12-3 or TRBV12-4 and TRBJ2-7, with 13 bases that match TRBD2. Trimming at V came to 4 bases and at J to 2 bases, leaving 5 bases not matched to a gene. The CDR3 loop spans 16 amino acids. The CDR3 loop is CASSWGGLAGTYEQYF. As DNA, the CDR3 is TGTGCCAGCAGTTGGGGGGGACTAGCGGGGACCTACGAGCAGTACTTC.

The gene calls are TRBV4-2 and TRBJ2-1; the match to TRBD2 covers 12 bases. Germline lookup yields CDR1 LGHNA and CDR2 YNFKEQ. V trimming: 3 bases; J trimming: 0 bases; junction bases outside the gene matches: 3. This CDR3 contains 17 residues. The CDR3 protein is CASSQGLAGSSYNEQFF. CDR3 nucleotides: TGTGCCAGCAGCCAGGGACTAGCGGGCAGCTCCTACAATGAGCAGTTCTTC.

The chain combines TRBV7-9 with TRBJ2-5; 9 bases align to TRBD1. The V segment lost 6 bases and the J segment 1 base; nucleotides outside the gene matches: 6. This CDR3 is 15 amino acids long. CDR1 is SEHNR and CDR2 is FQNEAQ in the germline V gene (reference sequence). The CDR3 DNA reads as TGTGCCAGCAGAGCGAACAGGGGGCTCCAAGAGACCCAGTACTTC. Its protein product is CASRANRGLQETQYF.

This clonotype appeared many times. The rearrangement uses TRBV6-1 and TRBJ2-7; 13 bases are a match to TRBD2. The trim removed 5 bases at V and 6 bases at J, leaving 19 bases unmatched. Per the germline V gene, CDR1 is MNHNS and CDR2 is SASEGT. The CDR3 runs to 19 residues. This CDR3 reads CASSTEVTSGGPYQSEQYF. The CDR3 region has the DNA TGTGCCAGCAGTACCGAGGTGACTAGCGGGGGGCCGTATCAAAGCGAGCAGTACTTC.

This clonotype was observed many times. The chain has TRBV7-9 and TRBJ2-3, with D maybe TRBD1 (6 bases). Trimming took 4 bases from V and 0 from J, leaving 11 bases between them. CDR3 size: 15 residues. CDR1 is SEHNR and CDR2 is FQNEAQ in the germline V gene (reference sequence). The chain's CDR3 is CASSYREPSTDTQYF. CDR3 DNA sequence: TGTGCCAGCAGCTACAGGGAACCAAGCACAGATACGCAGTATTTT.

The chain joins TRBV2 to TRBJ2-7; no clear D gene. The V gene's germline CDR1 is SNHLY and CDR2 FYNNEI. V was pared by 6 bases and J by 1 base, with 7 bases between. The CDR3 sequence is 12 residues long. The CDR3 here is CASSAKSYEQYF. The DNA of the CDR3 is TGTGCCAGCAGCGCTAAATCCTACGAGCAGTACTTC.

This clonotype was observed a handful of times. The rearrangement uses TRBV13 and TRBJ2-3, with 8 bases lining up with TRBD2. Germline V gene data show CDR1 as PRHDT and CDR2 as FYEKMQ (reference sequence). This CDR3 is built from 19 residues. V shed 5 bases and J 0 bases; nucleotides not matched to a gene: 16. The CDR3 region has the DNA TGTGCCAGCAGCGCCGGGAGAGCGGGAGCGACCTCTAGCACAGATACGCAGTATTTT. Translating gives CASSAGRAGATSSTDTQYF.

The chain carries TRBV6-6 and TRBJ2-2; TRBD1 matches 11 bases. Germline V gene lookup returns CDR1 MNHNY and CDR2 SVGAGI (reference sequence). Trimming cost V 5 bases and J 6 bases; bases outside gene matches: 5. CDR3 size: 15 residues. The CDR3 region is CASSPGQGAAGELFF. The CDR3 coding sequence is TGTGCCAGCAGTCCCGGACAGGGGGCAGCCGGGGAGCTGTTTTTT.

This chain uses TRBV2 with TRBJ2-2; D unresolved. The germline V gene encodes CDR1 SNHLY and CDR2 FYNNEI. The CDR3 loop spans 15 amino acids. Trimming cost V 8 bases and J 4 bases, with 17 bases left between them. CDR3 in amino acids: CASGDSSISTGELFF. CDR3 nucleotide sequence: TGTGCCAGCGGAGACTCGTCGATTTCCACCGGGGAGCTGTTTTTT. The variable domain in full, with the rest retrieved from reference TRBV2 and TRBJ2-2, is EPEVTQTPSHQVTQMGQEVILRCVPISNHLYFYWYRQILGQKVEFLVSFYNNEISEKSEIFDDQFSVERPDGSNFTLKIRSTKLEDSAMYFCASGDSSISTGELFFGEGSRLTVL.

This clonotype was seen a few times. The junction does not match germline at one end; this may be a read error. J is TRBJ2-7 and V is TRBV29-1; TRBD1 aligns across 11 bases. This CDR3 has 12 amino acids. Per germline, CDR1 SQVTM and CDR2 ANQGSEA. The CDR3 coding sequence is TGCAGCGTGGGGACAGGGGGTTCCAAGTGGGAATTC. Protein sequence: CSVGTGGSKWEF.

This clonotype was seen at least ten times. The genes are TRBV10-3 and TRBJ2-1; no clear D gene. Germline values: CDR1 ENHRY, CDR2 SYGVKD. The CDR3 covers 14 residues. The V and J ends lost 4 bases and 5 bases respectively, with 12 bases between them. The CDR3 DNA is TGTGCCATCAGTGTGATAGGGCAGGACAATGAGCAGTTCTTC. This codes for CAISVIGQDNEQFF.

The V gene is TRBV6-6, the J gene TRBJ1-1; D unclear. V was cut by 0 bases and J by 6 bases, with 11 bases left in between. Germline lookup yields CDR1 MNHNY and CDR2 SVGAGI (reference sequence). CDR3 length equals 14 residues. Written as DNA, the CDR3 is TGTGCCAGCAGTTACTCGGGGTCAATCCCTGAAGCTTTCTTT. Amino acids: CASSYSGSIPEAFF.

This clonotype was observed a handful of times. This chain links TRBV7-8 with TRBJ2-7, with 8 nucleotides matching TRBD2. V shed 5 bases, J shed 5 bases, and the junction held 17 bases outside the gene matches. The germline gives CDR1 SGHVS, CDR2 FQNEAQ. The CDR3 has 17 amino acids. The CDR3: CASSPNLSGRRADEQYF. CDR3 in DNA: TGTGCCAGCAGCCCCAATCTCAGCGGGAGAAGGGCGGACGAGCAGTACTTC.

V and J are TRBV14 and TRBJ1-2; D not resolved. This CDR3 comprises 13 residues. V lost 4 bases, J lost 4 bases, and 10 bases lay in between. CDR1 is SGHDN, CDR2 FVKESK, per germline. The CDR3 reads CASSLSPIYGYTF. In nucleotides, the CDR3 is TGTGCCAGCAGCCTGAGCCCTATCTATGGCTACACCTTC.

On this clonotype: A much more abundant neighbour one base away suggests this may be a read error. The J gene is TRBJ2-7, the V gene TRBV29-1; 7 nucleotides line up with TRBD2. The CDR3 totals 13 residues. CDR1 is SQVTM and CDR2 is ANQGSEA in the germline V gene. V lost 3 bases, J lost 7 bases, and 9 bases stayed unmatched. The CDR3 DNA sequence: TGCAGCGTTGAGACTAGCTGGAACTATGAGCAGTACTTC. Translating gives CSVETSWNYEQYF.

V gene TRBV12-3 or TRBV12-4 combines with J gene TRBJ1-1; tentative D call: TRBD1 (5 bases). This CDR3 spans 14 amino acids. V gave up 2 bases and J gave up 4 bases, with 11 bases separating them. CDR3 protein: CASSLYRSPTEAFF. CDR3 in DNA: TGTGCCAGCAGTTTATACAGGTCGCCCACTGAAGCTTTCTTT.

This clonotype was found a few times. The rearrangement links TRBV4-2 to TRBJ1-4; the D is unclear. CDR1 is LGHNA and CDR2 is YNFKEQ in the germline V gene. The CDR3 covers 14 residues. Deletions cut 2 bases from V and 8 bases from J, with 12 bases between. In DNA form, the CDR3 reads TGTGCCAGCAGCCAAATCGGGTCGGCGGAAAAACTGTTTTTT. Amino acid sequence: CASSQIGSAEKLFF.

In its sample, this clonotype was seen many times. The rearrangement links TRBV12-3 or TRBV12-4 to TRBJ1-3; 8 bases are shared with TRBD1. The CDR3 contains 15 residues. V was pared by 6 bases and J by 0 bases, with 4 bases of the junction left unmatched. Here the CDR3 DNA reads TGTGCCAGCAGCTCCAGGGGGCTCTCTGGAAACACCATATATTTT. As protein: CASSSRGLSGNTIYF.